One and the same sample provided the 28 T cell receptor beta chains below, sequenced in a study of cytomegalovirus exposure and HLA in healthy donors. The PCR used 60 Vbeta and 13 Jbeta primers. TCRdb keeps only in-frame clones here, not all; method: immunoSEQ multiplex PCR. Its clone listing holds 150,000 or so clones. Sequences were obtained from PBMCs. These receptors all stem from a woman aged 45-65 years in good health and CMV-seronegative.

The chain employs TRBV30 and TRBJ2-3; possible D gene TRBD2, 6 bases. The CDR3 sequence is 13 residues long. V dropped 3 bases and J dropped 5 bases, with 12 bases sitting between them. Germline assignment: CDR1 GTSNPN and CDR2 SVGIG (reference sequence). The CDR3 loop is CAWSGGAGDTQYF. DNA of the CDR3: TGTGCCTGGAGCGGGGGTGCGGGAGATACGCAGTATTTT.

This chain links TRBV18 with TRBJ2-5; TRBD1 matches 7 bases. Germline trimming cut 0 bases from V and 7 bases from J; bases unmatched to any gene: 8. The germline CDR1 and CDR2 sequences are KGHSH and LQKENI. The CDR3 contains 15 residues. The CDR3 sequence is CASSPPPQGSVTQYF. DNA for the CDR3: TGTGCCAGCTCACCACCTCCACAGGGGTCGGTGACCCAGTACTTC.

The rearrangement joins TRBV4-2 to TRBJ1-2, with 8 nucleotides matching TRBD1. The V gene end was trimmed by 4 bases and the J gene end by 7 bases; junction bases not matched to a gene: 5. Germline V CDR1 and CDR2: LGHNA, YNFKEQ. The CDR3 extends over 13 amino acids. In DNA form, the CDR3 reads TGTGCCAGCAGCCCTGGACAGGGTACTGGCTACACCTTC. Encoded protein: CASSPGQGTGYTF.

V is TRBV2 and J is TRBJ2-7; D is unresolved. Deletions cut 6 bases from V and 2 bases from J, with 11 bases between. The CDR3 is 13 residues long. CDR1 is SNHLY, CDR2 FYNNEI, per germline. The CDR3 bases are TGTGCCAGCAGAGAGGCCATTACCTACGAGCAGTACTTC. Translation: CASREAITYEQYF.

V and J are TRBV27 and TRBJ2-1, with 9 bases identical to TRBD2. The CDR3 is made up of 16 amino acids. V trimming: 6 bases; J trimming: 0 bases; junction bases outside the gene matches: 6. Germline V CDR1 and CDR2: MNHEY, SMNVEV (reference sequence). The chain's CDR3 is CASRVLAGFSYNEQFF. CDR3 bases: TGTGCCAGCAGAGTACTAGCGGGTTTCTCCTACAATGAGCAGTTCTTC.

V usage is TRBV11-2 and J usage is TRBJ2-5; D is unclear. The CDR3 extends over 13 amino acids. V was cut by 2 bases and J by 4 bases, with 8 bases left in between. Germline values: CDR1 SGHAT, CDR2 FQNNGV. The CDR3 nucleotides are TGTGCCAGCAGCTTATATAGTGCAGAGACCCAGTACTTC. Protein product: CASSLYSAETQYF.

This chain uses TRBV9 with TRBJ2-3; perhaps TRBD2 as D (5 bases). With 0 bases removed from V and 0 bases from J, the gap between germline ends came to 11 bases. CDR1 and CDR2 (germline): SGDLS, YYNGEE. CDR3 size: 16 residues. In nucleotides, the CDR3 is TGTGCCAGCAGCGTAGGCGTCGGGGTTAGCACAGATACGCAGTATTTT. It translates to CASSVGVGVSTDTQYF.

The DNA for the CDR3 is TGTGCCAGCAGTTCCCACAGGCGCAATCAGCCCCAGCATTTT. Translation gives CASSSHRRNQPQHF. The rearrangement uses TRBV28 and TRBJ1-5; a possible D gene is TRBD1 (5 bases). V was pared by 4 bases and J by 2 bases, with 9 bases between. CDR1 MDHEN and CDR2 SYDVKM come from the germline V gene. The CDR3 runs 14 residues. Based on the CDR3 plus reference TRBV28 and TRBJ1-5, the full variable domain is DVKVTQSSRYLVKRTGEKVFLECVQDMDHENMFWYRQDPGLGLRLIYFSYDVKMKEKGDIPEGYSVSREKKERFSLILESASTNQTSMYLCASSSHRRNQPQHFGDGTRLSIL.

The chain has TRBV6-6 and TRBJ2-3; 7 nucleotides line up with TRBD1. The CDR3 loop spans 15 amino acids. Trimming took 5 bases from V and 3 from J; bases not matched to a gene: 8. Looked up from germline, CDR1 is MNHNY and CDR2 is SVGAGI (reference sequence). CDR3 nucleotides: TGTGCCAGCAGTCGATTACAGGGGCGAACAGATACGCAGTATTTT. Translation gives CASSRLQGRTDTQYF.

The V call is TRBV18, the J call TRBJ2-3; the match to TRBD1 covers 9 bases. Germline values: CDR1 KGHSH, CDR2 LQKENI. V lost 6 bases and J lost 3; bases outside the gene matches: 7. The CDR3 length is 15 residues. CDR3 in amino acids: CASSVRQGGTDTQYF. In nucleotides, the CDR3 is TGTGCCAGCTCTGTTCGACAGGGGGGAACAGATACGCAGTATTTT.

This chain links TRBV12-5 with TRBJ1-2; D unresolved. There are 14 residues in the CDR3. Germline V lookup: CDR1 LGHNT, CDR2 FRNRAP. Trimming pared 4 bases from V and 0 bases from J, leaving 9 bases between. The CDR3 protein is CASGSHQTNYGYTF. CDR3 nucleotide sequence: TGTGCTAGTGGTTCCCATCAGACTAACTATGGCTACACCTTC.

The rearrangement joins TRBV6-5 to TRBJ1-4, with a possible D match to TRBD1 (5 bases). The germline gives CDR1 MNHEY, CDR2 SVGAGI. The CDR3 runs 14 residues. Deletions cut 7 bases from V and 7 bases from J, with 16 bases between. CDR3 nucleotides: TGTGCCAGCAAGCCGGGGGGGGGTGGTGAAAAACTGTTTTTT. Protein sequence: CASKPGGGGEKLFF.

The gene calls are TRBV5-4 and TRBJ1-1, with D tentatively TRBD1 (6 bases). The length of the CDR3 is 11 residues. Per germline, CDR1 SGHNT and CDR2 YYREEE (reference sequence). Trimming shortened V by 3 bases and J by 10 bases, and 10 bases separated the two germline ends. As DNA, the CDR3 is TGTGCCAGCAGCTCCCCAGGGGTAGCTTTCTTT. Amino acids: CASSSPGVAFF. Variable domain in full (rest from reference TRBV5-4 and TRBJ1-1): ETGVTQSPTHLIKTRGQQVTLRCSSQSGHNTVSWYQQALGQGPQFIFQYYREEENGRGNFPPRFSGLQFPNYSSELNVNALELDDSALYLCASSSPGVAFFGQGTRLTVV.

The chain recombines TRBV15 with TRBJ2-7; 10 positions match TRBD1. Germline trimming cut 3 bases from V and 7 bases from J; bases unmatched to any gene: 6. CDR1 and CDR2 (germline): LNHNV, YYDKDF (reference sequence). The CDR3 sequence is 14 residues long. CDR3 sequence: CATSSGDRGLEQYF. In DNA, the CDR3 is TGTGCCACCAGCAGCGGGGACAGGGGACTTGAGCAGTACTTC.

V usage is TRBV4-3 and J usage is TRBJ2-3, with TRBD2 identical over 7 bases. The germline gives CDR1 LGHNA, CDR2 YSLEER. With V trimmed by 4 bases and J by 1 base, 5 bases remained unmatched. This CDR3 has 15 amino acids. The CDR3 region has the DNA TGCGCCAGCAGCCTCGGGAGGACGGGCACAGATACGCAGTATTTT. This codes for CASSLGRTGTDTQYF.

The chain has TRBV30 and TRBJ2-7; 9 bases map to TRBD1. Germline CDR1 and CDR2: GTSNPN and SVGIG (reference sequence). V gave up 2 bases and J gave up 3 bases; unmatched junction bases: 20. The CDR3 loop spans 19 amino acids. The CDR3 DNA reads TGTGCCTGGAGTCAAGTACAGAATACAGGGACAGGGACCTTCTACGAGCAGTACTTC. Translated: CAWSQVQNTGTGTFYEQYF.

The rearrangement links TRBV30 to TRBJ2-3; D call uncertain. Germline CDR1 GTSNPN, CDR2 SVGIG (reference sequence). The CDR3 consists of 12 residues. Deletions cut 0 bases from V and 6 bases from J, with 7 bases between. CDR3 nucleotides: TGTGCCTGGAGTGTATCTCCGGATACGCAGTATTTT. Translating it yields CAWSVSPDTQYF.

V and J are TRBV5-5 and TRBJ1-2; 9 positions match TRBD1. Germline V gene sequence: CDR1 SGHKS, CDR2 YYEKEE (reference sequence). This CDR3 is built from 15 residues. The V gene end was trimmed by 3 bases and the J gene end by 2 bases; junction bases not matched to a gene: 5. The CDR3 DNA is TGTGCCAGCAGCTCAAAAACAGGGGGCAACTATGGCTACACCTTC. It yields the protein CASSSKTGGNYGYTF.

V usage is TRBV7-9 and J usage is TRBJ2-3, with D possibly being TRBD2 (5 bases). The V gene lost 5 bases and the J gene lost 2 bases, with 8 bases spanning the gap. The CDR3 covers 13 residues. Germline V gives CDR1 SEHNR, CDR2 FQNEAQ (reference sequence). CDR3 sequence (DNA): TGTGCCAGCAGCATCGGACTCACAGATACGCAGTATTTT. This translates into CASSIGLTDTQYF.

The DNA of the CDR3 is TGTGCCAGCAGTGCGGGAGGCGCCAATGAGCAGTTCTTC. Its protein product is CASSAGGANEQFF. This rearrangement joins TRBV6-5 to TRBJ2-1, with 8 bases identical to TRBD2. J lost 6 bases, V lost 5 bases, and 3 bases had no gene match. The CDR3 has 13 residues. In germline, CDR1 is MNHEY, CDR2 SVGAGI.

This rearrangement joins TRBV25-1 to TRBJ1-3; 7 bases map to TRBD1. After removal of 1 base from V and 8 bases from J, the junction contained 5 bases not matched to a gene. The CDR3 spans 14 residues. CDR1 and CDR2 from the germline V gene are MGHDK and SYGVNS. Written as DNA, the CDR3 is TGTGCCAGCAGTGAATTGGCAGGGGGTTACACCATATATTTT. It yields the protein CASSELAGGYTIYF.

V and J are TRBV6-5 and TRBJ1-1; 8 positions agree with TRBD1. The CDR3 extends over 15 amino acids. Trimming took 6 bases from V and 5 from J; bases not matched to a gene: 11. Per the germline V gene, CDR1 is MNHEY and CDR2 is SVGAGI. CDR3 sequence: CASRTRGQGSTEAFF. The CDR3, as DNA: TGTGCCAGCAGGACACGAGGACAGGGATCGACTGAAGCTTTCTTT.

V and J are TRBV5-1 and TRBJ2-1; perhaps TRBD2 as D (6 bases). Germline values: CDR1 SGHRS, CDR2 YFSETQ. The V and J ends lost 6 bases and 3 bases respectively, with 10 bases between them. The CDR3 runs 13 residues. The CDR3 protein is CASMEGNYNEQFF. CDR3 sequence (DNA): TGCGCCAGCATGGAGGGGAACTACAATGAGCAGTTCTTC.

The chain carries TRBV15 and TRBJ2-7, with TRBD2 identical over 10 bases. CDR1 LNHNV and CDR2 YYDKDF come from the germline V gene (reference sequence). The CDR3 is 15 residues long. V lost 11 bases and J lost 4; bases outside the gene matches: 14. The CDR3 is CAAKLDLAGDYEQYF. The CDR3 DNA is TGTGCCGCCAAACTTGATCTAGCGGGGGATTACGAGCAGTACTTC.

The gene calls are TRBV7-9 and TRBJ2-5; D not certain. Germline V lookup: CDR1 SEHNR, CDR2 FQNEAQ (reference sequence). This CDR3 contains 15 residues. V dropped 1 base and J dropped 0 bases, with 9 bases sitting between them. Here the CDR3 reads CASSLVNSYQETQYF. DNA of the CDR3: TGTGCCAGCAGCTTAGTAAACAGTTACCAAGAGACCCAGTACTTC.

The genes are TRBV7-2 and TRBJ2-3; 11 bases agree with TRBD2. V lost 0 bases and J lost 0; bases outside the gene matches: 8. The CDR3 has 19 residues. Looked up from germline, CDR1 is SGHTA and CDR2 is FQGNSA. The CDR3 coding sequence is TGTGCCAGCAGCTTAGCGACTAGCGGGGCAAAATCTAGCACAGATACGCAGTATTTT. Its protein is CASSLATSGAKSSTDTQYF.

CDR3 bases: TGTGCCAGCAGTTTATCCGGCCGACAGGTTTCCTACGAGCAGTACTTC. Translation: CASSLSGRQVSYEQYF. This rearrangement joins TRBV27 to TRBJ2-7, with a possible D match to TRBD1 (6 bases). This CDR3 is built from 16 residues. The germline V gene has CDR1 MNHEY and CDR2 SMNVEV (reference sequence). The V end lost 0 bases, the J end lost 1 base, and 13 bases lay between the germline ends.

The V call is TRBV28, the J call TRBJ2-7; 7 nucleotides agree with TRBD2. Per the germline V gene, CDR1 is MDHEN and CDR2 is SYDVKM. Trimming at V came to 2 bases and at J to 2 bases, leaving 6 bases not matched to a gene. This CDR3 is 15 amino acids long. CDR3 residues: CASSLGAGDTYEQYF. Written as DNA, the CDR3 is TGTGCCAGCAGTTTAGGGGCGGGAGATACCTACGAGCAGTACTTC.